The 11 T cell receptor beta chains given below trace back to one sample, sequenced in a study of a mutant IDH1 vaccine in newly diagnosed glioma. Documented time point: week 35, safety follow-up. Vaccination used 300 ug of mutant IDH1 20-mer peptide per dose, with topical imiquimod. Which antigens these TCRs recognize remains unknown. Clones were read by immunoSEQ multiplex PCR, and TCRdb kept only the in-frame ones, dropping some. The sample holds tens of thousands of clones, roughly 90% seen once. Material: PBMCs, obtained from a glioma patient whose treatment included an IDH1 peptide vaccine. These receptor sequences come from a man in his forties with glioma.

The chain uses TRBV5-4 and TRBJ2-1; 8 bases agree with TRBD2. After removal of 4 bases from V and 3 bases from J, the junction contained 12 bases not matched to a gene. Germline CDR1 SGHNT, CDR2 YYREEE (reference sequence). This CDR3 contains 17 residues. CDR3 nucleotides: TGTGCCAGCAGCGGAGAGACCCACGGGGGGGTCTACAATGAGCAGTTCTTC. It yields the protein CASSGETHGGVYNEQFF.

This clone appeared a few times. This sequence joins TRBV5-5 and TRBJ2-2; D may be TRBD2 (5 bases). Trimming cost V 4 bases and J 1 base, with 11 bases left between them. CDR1 is SGHKS and CDR2 is YYEKEE in the germline V gene (reference sequence). The length of the CDR3 is 15 residues. The CDR3 DNA is TGTGCCAGCAGCCACCGACTACTGAACACCGGGGAGCTGTTTTTT. Protein product: CASSHRLLNTGELFF.

In this sample, this clone turned up a few times. The chain carries TRBV25-1 and TRBJ1-1; unclear D gene. V shed 6 bases and J shed 1 base, with 6 bases lying between them. The length of the CDR3 is 12 residues. Germline V gene lookup returns CDR1 MGHDK and CDR2 SYGVNS. CDR3 sequence: CASRLGNTEAFF. For the CDR3, the DNA is TGTGCCAGCAGACTGGGGAACACTGAAGCTTTCTTT.

V usage is TRBV18 and J usage is TRBJ1-5, with D maybe TRBD1 (5 bases). The CDR3 spans 16 residues. V was shortened by 2 bases and J by 0 bases, with 11 bases between the two germline ends. Germline assignment: CDR1 KGHSH and CDR2 LQKENI. CDR3 loop: CASSPGWDVSNQPQHF. CDR3 in DNA: TGTGCCAGCTCACCAGGATGGGACGTTAGCAATCAGCCCCAGCATTTT.

The V and J genes are TRBV7-6 and TRBJ2-7; 11 nucleotides align to TRBD2. The CDR3 sequence is 15 residues long. The junction had 5 bases not matched to a gene; V was cut back by 2 bases and J by 5 bases. The germline V gene has CDR1 SGHVS and CDR2 FNYEAQ. In DNA, the CDR3 is TGTGCCAGCAGCTTAAAACTAGCGGGAGTAGACGAGCAGTACTTC. This sequence encodes CASSLKLAGVDEQYF.

The V and J genes are TRBV27 and TRBJ2-2; 8 positions agree with TRBD2. This CDR3 comprises 13 residues. V lost 6 bases and J lost 6; bases outside the gene matches: 3. Per germline, CDR1 MNHEY and CDR2 SMNVEV (reference sequence). The CDR3 protein is CASRKAGAGELFF. CDR3 coding DNA: TGTGCCAGCAGGAAAGCGGGAGCCGGGGAGCTGTTTTTT.

The chain uses TRBV5-1 and TRBJ2-3; 10 nucleotides agree with TRBD2. Per the germline V gene, CDR1 is SGHRS and CDR2 is YFSETQ. The CDR3 covers 16 residues. Trimming at V came to 5 bases and at J to 2 bases, leaving 8 bases not matched to a gene. The CDR3 loop is CASSSGLAEPTDTQYF. The CDR3 DNA is TGCGCCAGCAGTTCCGGACTAGCGGAACCCACAGATACGCAGTATTTT.

This clone was counted a single time. The gene calls are TRBV6-6 and TRBJ2-2; D unresolved. V was shortened by 4 bases and J by 0 bases, with 9 bases between the two germline ends. The CDR3 extends over 15 amino acids. Germline loops: CDR1 MNHNY, CDR2 SVGAGI (reference sequence). CDR3 nucleotide sequence: TGTGCCAGCAGTTTTGAGGCCGCGAACACCGGGGAGCTGTTTTTT. It translates to CASSFEAANTGELFF.

The J gene is TRBJ1-2, the V gene TRBV9; a weak D match, TRBD1 (5 bases). In germline, CDR1 is SGDLS, CDR2 YYNGEE. V lost 2 bases, J lost 2 bases, and 19 bases lay in between. The CDR3 has 17 amino acids. The CDR3 bases are TGTGCCAGCAGCGTCCAGCGAGGGGCGCCCGTGAACTATGGCTACACCTTC. As protein: CASSVQRGAPVNYGYTF.

This chain joins TRBV7-8 and TRBJ2-3; 13 nucleotides match TRBD2. This CDR3 is 17 amino acids long. V lost 5 bases and J lost 3; bases outside the gene matches: 8. Germline CDR1 SGHVS, CDR2 FQNEAQ. CDR3 in DNA: TGTGCCAGCAGCCGAACCGGGACTAGCGGGATTACAGATACGCAGTATTTT. The encoded protein is CASSRTGTSGITDTQYF.

This clone was found once. CDR3 loop: CASSLALRGWYEQYF. The CDR3 DNA reads TGTGCCAGCAGCTTGGCTCTTCGGGGTTGGTACGAGCAGTACTTC. V usage is TRBV5-6 and J usage is TRBJ2-7; TRBD2 is a possible D gene (5 bases). V was clipped by 0 bases and J by 4 bases, with 14 bases between them. Germline V gene lookup returns CDR1 SGHDT and CDR2 YYEEEE. CDR3 length: 15 amino acids.